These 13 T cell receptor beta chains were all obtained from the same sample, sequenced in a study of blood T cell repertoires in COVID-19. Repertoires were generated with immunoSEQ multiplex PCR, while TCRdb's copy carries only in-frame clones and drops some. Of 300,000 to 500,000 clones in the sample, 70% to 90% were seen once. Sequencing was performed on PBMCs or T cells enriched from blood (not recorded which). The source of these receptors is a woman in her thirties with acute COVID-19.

CDR3 DNA: TGTGCCAGCTATTCCGGGACAGGGTTGAACTATGGCTACACCTTC. This codes for CASYSGTGLNYGYTF. The chain carries TRBV2 and TRBJ1-2, with 9 bases identical to TRBD1. V gave up 8 bases and J gave up 2 bases; unmatched junction bases: 9. The CDR3 covers 15 residues. Germline V gene data show CDR1 as SNHLY and CDR2 as FYNNEI.

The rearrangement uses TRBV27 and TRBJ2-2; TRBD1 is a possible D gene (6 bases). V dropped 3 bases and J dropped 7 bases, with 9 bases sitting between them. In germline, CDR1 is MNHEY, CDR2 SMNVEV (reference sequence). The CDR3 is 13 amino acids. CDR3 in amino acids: CASSFTGSGELFF. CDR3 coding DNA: TGTGCCAGCAGTTTCACAGGGAGCGGGGAGCTGTTTTTT.

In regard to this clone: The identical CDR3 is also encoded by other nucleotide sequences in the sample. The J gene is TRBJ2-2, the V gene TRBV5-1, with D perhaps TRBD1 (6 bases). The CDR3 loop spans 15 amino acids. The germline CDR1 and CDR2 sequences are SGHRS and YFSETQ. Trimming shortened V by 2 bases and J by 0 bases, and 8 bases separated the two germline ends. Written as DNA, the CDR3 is TGCGCCAGCAGCTTAGGACAGACGAACACCGGGGAGCTGTTTTTT. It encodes CASSLGQTNTGELFF.

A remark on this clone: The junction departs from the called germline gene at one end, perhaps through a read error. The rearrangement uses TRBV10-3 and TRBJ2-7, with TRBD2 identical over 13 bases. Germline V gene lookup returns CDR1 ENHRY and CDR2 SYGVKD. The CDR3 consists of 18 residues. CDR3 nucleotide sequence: TGTGCCATCAGTGAGTTAGGACTAGCGGGGGACCTCTCCAACGAGCAGTACTTC. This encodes CAISELGLAGDLSNEQYF.

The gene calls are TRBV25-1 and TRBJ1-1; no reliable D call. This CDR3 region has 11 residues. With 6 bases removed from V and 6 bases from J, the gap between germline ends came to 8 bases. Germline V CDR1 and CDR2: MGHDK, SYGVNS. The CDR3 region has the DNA TGTGCCAGCAGCCAGAGCGCTGAAGCTTTCTTT. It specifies CASSQSAEAFF.

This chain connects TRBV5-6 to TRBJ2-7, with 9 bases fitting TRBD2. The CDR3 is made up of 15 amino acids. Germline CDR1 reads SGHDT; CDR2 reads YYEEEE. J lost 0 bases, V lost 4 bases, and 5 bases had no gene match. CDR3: CASSLSSGVSYEQYF. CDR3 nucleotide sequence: TGTGCCAGCAGCCTTTCTAGCGGGGTCTCCTACGAGCAGTACTTC.

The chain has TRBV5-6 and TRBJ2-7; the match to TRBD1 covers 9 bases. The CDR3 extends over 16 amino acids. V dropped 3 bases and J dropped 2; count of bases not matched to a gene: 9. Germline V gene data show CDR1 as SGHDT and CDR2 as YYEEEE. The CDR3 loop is CASSSGTGIIAYEQYF. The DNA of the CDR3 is TGTGCCAGCAGCTCGGGGACAGGGATTATCGCCTACGAGCAGTACTTC. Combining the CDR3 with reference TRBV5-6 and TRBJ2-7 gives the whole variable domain DAGVTQSPTHLIKTRGQQVTLRCSPKSGHDTVSWYQQALGQGPQFIFQYYEEEERQRGNFPDRFSGHQFPNYSSELNVNALLLGDSALYLCASSSGTGIIAYEQYFGPGTRLTVT.

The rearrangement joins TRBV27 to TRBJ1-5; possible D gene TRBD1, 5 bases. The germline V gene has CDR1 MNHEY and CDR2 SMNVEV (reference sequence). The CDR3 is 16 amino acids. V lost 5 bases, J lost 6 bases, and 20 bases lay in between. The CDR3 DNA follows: TGTGCCAGCAGTACCATCCGGGGGGGGTCCGTTCAGCCCCAGCATTTT. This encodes CASSTIRGGSVQPQHF.

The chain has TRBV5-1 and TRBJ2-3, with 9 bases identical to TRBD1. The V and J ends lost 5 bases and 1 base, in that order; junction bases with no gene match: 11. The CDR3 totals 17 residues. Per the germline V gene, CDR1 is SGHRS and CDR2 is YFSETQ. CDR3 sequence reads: CASRRGGDRGGTDTQYF. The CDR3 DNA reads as TGCGCCAGCAGAAGGGGAGGAGACAGGGGGGGCACAGATACGCAGTATTTT.

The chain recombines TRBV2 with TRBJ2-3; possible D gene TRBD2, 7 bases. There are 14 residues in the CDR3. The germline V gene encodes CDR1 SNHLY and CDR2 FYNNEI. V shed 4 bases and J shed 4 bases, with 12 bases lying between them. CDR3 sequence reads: CASSAAGAADTQYF. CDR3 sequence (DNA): TGTGCCAGCAGTGCCGCGGGGGCGGCAGATACGCAGTATTTT.

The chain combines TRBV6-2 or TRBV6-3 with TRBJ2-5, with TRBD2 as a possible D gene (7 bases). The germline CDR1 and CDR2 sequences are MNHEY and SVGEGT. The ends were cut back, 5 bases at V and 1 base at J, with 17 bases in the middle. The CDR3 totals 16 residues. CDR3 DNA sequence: TGTGCCAGCAGTACGGGGGGCCACAACGGCCAAGAGACCCAGTACTTC. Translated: CASSTGGHNGQETQYF.

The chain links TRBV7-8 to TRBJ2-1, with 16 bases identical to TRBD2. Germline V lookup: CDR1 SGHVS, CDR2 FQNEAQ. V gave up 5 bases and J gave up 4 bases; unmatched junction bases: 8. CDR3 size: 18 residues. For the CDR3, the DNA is TGTGCCAGCAGCCTCGGGACTAGCGGGGGGGTTTTATACAATGAGCAGTTCTTC. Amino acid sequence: CASSLGTSGGVLYNEQFF.

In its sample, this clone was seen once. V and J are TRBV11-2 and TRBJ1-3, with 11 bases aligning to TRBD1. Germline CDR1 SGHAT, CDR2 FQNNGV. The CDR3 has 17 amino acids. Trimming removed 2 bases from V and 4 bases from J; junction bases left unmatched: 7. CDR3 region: CASSLLWTGGLGNTIYF. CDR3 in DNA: TGTGCCAGCAGCTTACTGTGGACAGGGGGCTTAGGAAACACCATATATTTT.